This paragraph reports one T cell receptor (beta chain). V lost 3 bases and J 4 bases, leaving 9 bases between the germline ends. The CDR3 is 13 amino acids. Germline loops: CDR1 SGHTA, CDR2 FQGTGA. The repertoire was sequenced with immunoSEQ multiplex PCR; TCRdb's copy has only in-frame clones and lacks some. The sample lists a few hundred thousand clones; about 90% were seen once. The data were taken from a study of cytomegalovirus exposure and HLA in healthy donors. Sequenced material: PBMCs. The TCR originated in a woman in her late teens or twenties in good health and CMV-seronegative. The chain joins TRBV7-3 to TRBJ2-5, with a tentative D call TRBD1 (5 bases). The DNA of the CDR3 is TGTGCCAGCAGCTTGGGTACAGGAGAGACCCAGTACTTC. Translating it yields CASSLGTGETQYF.